This entry lists 31 T cell receptor beta chains sequenced from one sample in a study of blood T cell repertoires in COVID-19 (dated by TCRdb to about 2020). The library was obtained by the immunoSEQ multiplex PCR assay. Sourced from immuneACCESS, this table was stored by TCRdb with only in-frame sequences that have V and J called. A share of the clones is absent; for the studies checked, an unresolved V gene accounts for under half, and the remainder has no known explanation. This sample gives 200,000 to 250,000 clones in total; approximately 90% of them show up just once. 0.8% to 1% of the sample is held by the ten biggest clonotypes. The sequencing sample was made of peripheral blood. These receptors all come from a man aged 55 to 69 with COVID-19, enrolled during active disease.

This chain links TRBV5-1 with TRBJ1-1, with D possibly matching TRBD1 (6 bases). V was pared by 0 bases and J by 10 bases, with 10 bases between. Germline CDR1 and CDR2: SGHRS and YFSETQ. This CDR3 is built from 12 residues. The DNA of the CDR3 is TGCGCCAGCAGCTTGGAAGAGGGGGTAGCTTTCTTT. Its translation: CASSLEEGVAFF.

The chain couples TRBV30 to TRBJ1-1, with TRBD1 identical over 8 bases. J gave up 9 bases and V 2 bases, and 11 bases lay outside the gene matches. This CDR3 has 14 amino acids. CDR1 and CDR2 from the germline V gene are GTSNPN and SVGIG (reference sequence). CDR3 amino acids: CAWSTGQGVSKAFF. CDR3 DNA sequence: TGTGCCTGGAGTACTGGACAGGGCGTTTCTAAAGCTTTCTTT.

This rearrangement joins TRBV30 to TRBJ1-2; possible D gene TRBD1, 5 bases. This CDR3 has 13 residues. The germline V and J ends were trimmed by 4 bases and 2 bases, with 11 bases remaining between them. The germline gives CDR1 GTSNPN, CDR2 SVGIG (reference sequence). The CDR3 DNA sequence: TGTGCCTGGACGCAGGGATTAAACTATGGCTACACCTTC. Residues: CAWTQGLNYGYTF.

The J gene is TRBJ2-6, the V gene TRBV16; a possible D gene is TRBD1 (5 bases). V lost 0 bases and J lost 2, with 8 bases in between. Germline V CDR1 and CDR2: KGHSY, FQNENV. The CDR3 runs 16 residues. The CDR3 bases are TGTGCCAGCAGCCAATCCGGCAGGGCTGGGGCCAACGTCCTGACTTTC. The encoded protein is CASSQSGRAGANVLTF.

V gene TRBV7-2 combines with J gene TRBJ1-5; 8 bases line up with TRBD1. The CDR3 is 16 amino acids. V was pared by 5 bases and J by 3 bases, with 9 bases of the junction left unmatched. CDR1 is SGHTA, CDR2 FQGNSA, per germline. Here the CDR3 reads CASSLSGTGVNQPQHF. DNA for the CDR3: TGTGCCAGCAGCCTGAGCGGGACAGGTGTCAATCAGCCCCAGCATTTT.

The V and J genes are TRBV30 and TRBJ2-1, with D unresolved. Germline V gene lookup returns CDR1 GTSNPN and CDR2 SVGIG (reference sequence). CDR3 length: 11 residues. Trimming left V 5 bases short and J 7 bases short, with 9 bases between. CDR3 in DNA: TGTGCCTGGGTAGTGAGGAATGAGCAGTTCTTC. Translation: CAWVVRNEQFF.

The genes are TRBV5-1 and TRBJ2-2; 8 nucleotides align to TRBD2. V gave up 5 bases and J gave up 2 bases; unmatched junction bases: 2. Germline V CDR1 and CDR2: SGHRS, YFSETQ. This CDR3 is built from 14 residues. The CDR3 here is CASRSGSNTGELFF. DNA of the CDR3: TGCGCCAGCAGGAGCGGGAGTAACACCGGGGAGCTGTTTTTT.

The chain carries TRBV15 and TRBJ2-3; 7 bases agree with TRBD2. V dropped 5 bases and J dropped 7; count of bases not matched to a gene: 15. This CDR3 spans 16 amino acids. CDR1 is LNHNV, CDR2 YYDKDF, per germline (reference sequence). CDR3 in amino acids: CATSGAAGVAMNTQYF. CDR3 nucleotides: TGTGCCACCAGCGGTGCGGCGGGGGTCGCAATGAATACGCAGTATTTT.

The chain recombines TRBV7-8 with TRBJ2-3; 7 bases map to TRBD1. Germline lookup yields CDR1 SGHVS and CDR2 FQNEAQ. The J segment lost 1 base and the V segment lost 2 bases, leaving 6 bases of the junction unmatched. The CDR3 is 16 residues long. The DNA for the CDR3 is TGTGCCAGCAGCTTACTGGGGCAGGGGGGCACAGATACGCAGTATTTT. It codes for CASSLLGQGGTDTQYF.

The chain combines TRBV5-1 with TRBJ1-2; 9 bases fit TRBD1. The germline CDR1 and CDR2 sequences are SGHRS and YFSETQ. The CDR3 is 15 amino acids. The junction had 13 bases not matched to a gene; V was cut back by 5 bases and J by 8 bases. The CDR3 nucleotides read TGCGCCAGCAGTCCCGGGACAGGGTGGCGGGACGGCTACACCTTC. It codes for CASSPGTGWRDGYTF.

The rearrangement joins TRBV19 to TRBJ1-1; perhaps TRBD1 as D (5 bases). The CDR3 extends over 15 amino acids. Deletions cut 2 bases from V and 3 bases from J, with 13 bases between. CDR1 and CDR2 (germline): LNHDA, SQIVND (reference sequence). This chain's CDR3 is CASSIMEGRYTEAFF. The CDR3 region has the DNA TGTGCCAGTAGTATAATGGAGGGGCGGTACACTGAAGCTTTCTTT.

In DNA, the CDR3 is TGTGCCAGCAGCTTAGGAGGCTACTCCTACGAGCAGTACTTC. Protein sequence: CASSLGGYSYEQYF. The chain uses TRBV7-2 and TRBJ2-7; the D is unclear. CDR3 size: 14 residues. Trimming took 1 base from V and 0 from J, leaving 7 bases between them. Germline CDR1 is SGHTA and CDR2 is FQGNSA.

This chain uses TRBV10-3 with TRBJ2-1, with 13 bases that match TRBD2. Losses at the gene ends were 0 bases for V and 5 bases for J; bases not matched to a gene: 7. Germline V CDR1 and CDR2: ENHRY, SYGVKD. CDR3 size: 18 residues. CDR3: CAISESVTSGGWNNEQFF. Written as DNA, the CDR3 is TGTGCCATCAGTGAGTCGGTGACTAGCGGGGGGTGGAACAATGAGCAGTTCTTC.

The sample holds one count of this clone. This chain links TRBV5-4 with TRBJ1-1; tentative D call: TRBD1 (6 bases). Deletions cut 2 bases from V and 4 bases from J, with 9 bases between. Germline V gives CDR1 SGHNT, CDR2 YYREEE (reference sequence). The CDR3 contains 13 residues. The DNA of the CDR3 is TGTGCCAGCAGCTTTTCAGGGGCCACTGAAGCTTTCTTT. Translated: CASSFSGATEAFF.

J is TRBJ2-7 and V is TRBV6-6; 7 bases are a match to TRBD1. After removal of 6 bases from V and 5 bases from J, the junction contained 7 bases not matched to a gene. The CDR3 consists of 13 residues. Per the germline V gene, CDR1 is MNHNY and CDR2 is SVGAGI (reference sequence). CDR3 nucleotides: TGTGCCAGCAGGGTGACAGGGAAAAACGAGCAGTACTTC. Amino acids: CASRVTGKNEQYF.

The chain carries TRBV18 and TRBJ2-4, with TRBD2 matching 13 bases. The CDR3 runs to 16 residues. The ends lost 0 bases at V and 7 bases at J; junction bases unmatched: 3. In germline, CDR1 is KGHSH, CDR2 LQKENI. The CDR3 coding sequence is TGTGCCAGCTCACCACCGGGACTAGCGGGAAACAACATTCAGTACTTC. Translating gives CASSPPGLAGNNIQYF.

The chain combines TRBV5-5 with TRBJ2-1, with TRBD1 identical over 7 bases. Trimming took 1 base from V and 0 from J; bases not matched to a gene: 7. The CDR3 runs to 17 residues. CDR1 is SGHKS, CDR2 YYEKEE, per germline (reference sequence). This CDR3 reads CASSLLPTGLSYNEQFF. CDR3 nucleotide sequence: TGTGCCAGCAGCTTGTTGCCGACAGGGCTCTCCTACAATGAGCAGTTCTTC.

The chain employs TRBV7-9 and TRBJ2-5; D may be TRBD2 (5 bases). CDR3 length equals 15 residues. The V and J ends lost 4 bases and 2 bases respectively, with 14 bases between them. The germline CDR1 and CDR2 sequences are SEHNR and FQNEAQ (reference sequence). This chain's CDR3 is CASSSSLGFQETQYF. The CDR3 DNA reads TGTGCCAGCAGCTCTTCACTAGGATTTCAAGAGACCCAGTACTTC.

In DNA form, the CDR3 reads TGTGCCAGTAGTATAGATCCTTATTCCCGGGACAGGGGAGCTTTCTTT. Amino acids: CASSIDPYSRDRGAFF. The chain joins TRBV19 to TRBJ1-1; 10 positions agree with TRBD1. Losses at the gene ends were 0 bases for V and 10 bases for J; bases not matched to a gene: 11. The CDR3 is 16 residues long. Germline-derived CDR1 and CDR2 are LNHDA and SQIVND (reference sequence).

This rearrangement joins TRBV9 to TRBJ1-1, with TRBD1 identical over 7 bases. Germline CDR1 and CDR2: SGDLS and YYNGEE. This CDR3 spans 14 amino acids. V lost 3 bases to trimming and J lost 3 bases; unmatched junction nucleotides: 5. The CDR3 nucleotides are TGTGCCAGCAGCGAGGGGGCCGCGTACACTGAAGCTTTCTTT. Its translation is CASSEGAAYTEAFF.

The chain employs TRBV28 and TRBJ1-1, with 8 bases lining up with TRBD1. Germline-derived CDR1 and CDR2 are MDHEN and SYDVKM. This CDR3 contains 17 residues. V was pared by 4 bases and J by 0 bases, with 10 bases of the junction left unmatched. The CDR3 DNA follows: TGTGCCAGCAGTTCATTCGCAGGGACAGGCATGAACACTGAAGCTTTCTTT. It encodes CASSSFAGTGMNTEAFF.

V is TRBV28 and J is TRBJ2-3; TRBD1 matches at 9 bases. Germline CDR1 and CDR2: MDHEN and SYDVKM. V shed 5 bases, J shed 2 bases, and the junction held 8 bases outside the gene matches. This CDR3 is built from 16 residues. CDR3 region: CASSLGQGLPTDTQYF. The DNA of the CDR3 is TGTGCCAGCAGTCTCGGACAGGGGTTACCCACAGATACGCAGTATTTT.

This sequence joins TRBV2 and TRBJ1-5; possibly TRBD1 for D (5 bases). The CDR3 covers 14 residues. The germline V gene has CDR1 SNHLY and CDR2 FYNNEI. V lost 4 bases and J lost 6, with 13 bases in between. The CDR3 DNA sequence: TGTGCCAGCAGTGTAGGGGTCCCAACTCAGCCCCAGCATTTT. Translating gives CASSVGVPTQPQHF.

The chain employs TRBV7-9 and TRBJ1-1; 7 nucleotides agree with TRBD1. The CDR3 runs 17 residues. Germline V gene sequence: CDR1 SEHNR, CDR2 FQNEAQ (reference sequence). Trimming at V came to 0 bases and at J to 0 bases, leaving 7 bases not matched to a gene. The DNA of the CDR3 is TGTGCCAGCAGCTTAGCTCCTGGACAGGCCTTGAACACTGAAGCTTTCTTT. This encodes CASSLAPGQALNTEAFF.

To note about this clone: Distinct nucleotide sequences in the sample also encode this CDR3. This rearrangement joins TRBV19 to TRBJ2-7; a weak D match, TRBD1 (6 bases). V gave up 1 base and J gave up 2 bases, with 6 bases separating them. The CDR3 covers 13 residues. The germline gives CDR1 LNHDA, CDR2 SQIVND (reference sequence). CDR3 protein: CASSIGQAYEQYF. The DNA of the CDR3 is TGTGCCAGTAGTATAGGACAGGCCTACGAGCAGTACTTC.

Comment on this clone: This specimen includes other DNA sequences encoding the same CDR3. The chain has TRBV7-9 and TRBJ2-2, with 7 bases that match TRBD2. The germline V gene encodes CDR1 SEHNR and CDR2 FQNEAQ (reference sequence). The CDR3 covers 14 residues. With V trimmed by 1 base and J by 4 bases, 0 bases remained unmatched. For the CDR3, the DNA is TGTGCCAGCAGCTTAGGCGGGGGCACCGGGGAGCTGTTTTTT. As protein: CASSLGGGTGELFF.

The rearrangement joins TRBV5-1 to TRBJ1-1; a weak D match, TRBD1 (5 bases). The CDR3 extends over 14 amino acids. From germline, CDR1 is SGHRS and CDR2 YFSETQ. Deletions cut 4 bases from V and 3 bases from J, with 13 bases between. CDR3: CASSRLSTDTEAFF. The CDR3 region has the DNA TGCGCCAGCAGCAGGCTTTCGACAGACACTGAAGCTTTCTTT.

The genes are TRBV5-1 and TRBJ2-7; 9 bases line up with TRBD1. The CDR3 totals 15 residues. Trimming took 5 bases from V and 6 from J; bases not matched to a gene: 12. Germline CDR1 is SGHRS and CDR2 is YFSETQ. This CDR3 reads CASSGTGLLSVEQYF. The CDR3 nucleotides read TGCGCCAGCAGTGGGACAGGGTTACTATCCGTCGAGCAGTACTTC. The full variable domain, rest sourced from reference TRBV5-1 and TRBJ2-7, is KAGVTQTPRYLIKTRGQQVTLSCSPISGHRSVSWYQQTPGQGLQFLFEYFSETQRNKGNFPGRFSGRQFSNSRSEMNVSTLELGDSALYLCASSGTGLLSVEQYFGPGTRLTVT.

The rearrangement links TRBV2 to TRBJ1-2; maybe TRBD1 (6 bases). V lost 1 base to trimming and J lost 8 bases, with 14 bases between them. The CDR3 contains 14 residues. Germline lookup yields CDR1 SNHLY and CDR2 FYNNEI. Written as DNA, the CDR3 is TGTGCCAGCAGTGAAGAGGGCAGGGGATCGGGCTACACCTTC. Translating it yields CASSEEGRGSGYTF.

This clone has only one observation. The junction differs from germline at one of its ends, possibly a read error. The chain couples TRBV15 to TRBJ2-7; 7 bases agree with TRBD1. CDR3 length: 14 amino acids. The germline V gene encodes CDR1 LNHNV and CDR2 YYDKDF (reference sequence). This CDR3 is CATSTTRWTGRALF. In DNA, the CDR3 is TGTGCCACCAGCACAACCCGATGGACAGGACGGGCCCTTTTC.

The rearrangement joins TRBV5-8 to TRBJ2-7; 9 nucleotides agree with TRBD1. The V gene's germline CDR1 is SGHTS and CDR2 YDEGEE. Trimming took 3 bases from V and 2 from J; bases not matched to a gene: 3. CDR3 length: 14 amino acids. CDR3 residues: CASSWGQGPYEQYF. The CDR3 DNA reads TGTGCCAGCAGCTGGGGACAGGGACCCTACGAGCAGTACTTC.